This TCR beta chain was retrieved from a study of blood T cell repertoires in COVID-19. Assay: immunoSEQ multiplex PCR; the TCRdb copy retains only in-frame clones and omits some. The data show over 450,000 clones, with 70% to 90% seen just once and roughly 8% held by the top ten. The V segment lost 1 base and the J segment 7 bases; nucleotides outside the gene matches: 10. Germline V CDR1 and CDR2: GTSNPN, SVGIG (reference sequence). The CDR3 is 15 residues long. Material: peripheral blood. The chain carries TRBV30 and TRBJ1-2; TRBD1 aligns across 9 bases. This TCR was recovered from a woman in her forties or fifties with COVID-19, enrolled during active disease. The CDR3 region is CAWSAGSTGGSGYTF. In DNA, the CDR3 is TGTGCCTGGAGTGCCGGATCCACAGGGGGCTCTGGCTACACCTTC.